This is a list of T cell receptor beta chains from one sample in a study of cytomegalovirus exposure and HLA in healthy donors. The repertoire was sequenced with immunoSEQ multiplex PCR; TCRdb's copy has only in-frame clones and lacks some. The data show roughly 80,000 clones, with over 65% seen just once and approximately 3% held by the top ten. Specimen: PBMCs. These receptors were collected from a man in his forties or fifties in good health and CMV-seropositive. Both conserved end residues are part of each CDR3. Fields, in order: clone size, V gene, CDR3 protein. Where a row states a size, it is once, few, many or the class of an expanded clone; other rows omit it.

abundance: NA
v_gene: TRBV14
CDR3aa: CASSPTGPREQYF

abundance: NA
v_gene: TRBV28
CDR3aa: CASRGGYEQYF

abundance: NA
v_gene: TRBV7-2
CDR3aa: CASSLAGAGGLTTEQYF

abundance: NA
v_gene: TRBV5-1
CDR3aa: CASSLVVGGLSSYNEQFF

abundance: NA
v_gene: TRBV5-1
CDR3aa: CASSLGGAGGGYEQFF

abundance: few
v_gene: TRBV9
CDR3aa: CASSAGTSGSSYNEQFF

abundance: NA
v_gene: TRBV13
CDR3aa: CASSSTDWELINYGYTF

abundance: NA
v_gene: TRBV7-3
CDR3aa: CASSRDSSQETQYF

abundance: NA
v_gene: TRBV5-8
CDR3aa: CASSLGTITGELFF

abundance: NA
v_gene: TRBV19
CDR3aa: CASSIWTSGSGNEQFF

abundance: NA
v_gene: TRBV11-2
CDR3aa: CASSLMATEQYF

abundance: few
v_gene: TRBV5-1
CDR3aa: CASSPDGASGANGLTF

abundance: NA
v_gene: TRBV6-5
CDR3aa: CASSTGLAGGDEQFF

abundance: NA
v_gene: TRBV19
CDR3aa: CASSPGQLYEQYF

abundance: NA
v_gene: TRBV13
CDR3aa: CASSLGSEGAWGETQYF

abundance: NA
v_gene: TRBV6-1
CDR3aa: CASQTGLAGELFF

abundance: NA
v_gene: TRBV5-1
CDR3aa: CASSLEVSGSKTQYF